This TCR beta chain derives from a study of T cells in localized non-small cell lung cancer. The CDR3 has 12 amino acids. Germline lookup yields CDR1 WSHSY and CDR2 SAAADI. Between the trimmed V and J ends, which lost 3 bases and 8 bases, there was a span of 8 bases. Study-wide results and limits: T cell clonality was highest in uninvolved adjacent lung, above tumor. Turning up in adjacent lung were a median 57 of the top 100 tumor clones.

A word on this clone: Its target is unknown.

The data were produced by immunoSEQ multiplex PCR, yet TCRdb's version contains in-frame clones alone and is incomplete. The data contain roughly 13,000 clones, roughly 86% of them singletons. The source was peripheral blood, collected before any cancer treatment. The chain couples TRBV10-2 to TRBJ2-1; no clear D. The sequence came from a male donor older than 55 with stage III lung adenocarcinoma. The CDR3 loop reads CASSEGQDEQFF. The DNA for the CDR3 is TGCGCCAGCAGTGAAGGCCAGGATGAGCAGTTCTTC.